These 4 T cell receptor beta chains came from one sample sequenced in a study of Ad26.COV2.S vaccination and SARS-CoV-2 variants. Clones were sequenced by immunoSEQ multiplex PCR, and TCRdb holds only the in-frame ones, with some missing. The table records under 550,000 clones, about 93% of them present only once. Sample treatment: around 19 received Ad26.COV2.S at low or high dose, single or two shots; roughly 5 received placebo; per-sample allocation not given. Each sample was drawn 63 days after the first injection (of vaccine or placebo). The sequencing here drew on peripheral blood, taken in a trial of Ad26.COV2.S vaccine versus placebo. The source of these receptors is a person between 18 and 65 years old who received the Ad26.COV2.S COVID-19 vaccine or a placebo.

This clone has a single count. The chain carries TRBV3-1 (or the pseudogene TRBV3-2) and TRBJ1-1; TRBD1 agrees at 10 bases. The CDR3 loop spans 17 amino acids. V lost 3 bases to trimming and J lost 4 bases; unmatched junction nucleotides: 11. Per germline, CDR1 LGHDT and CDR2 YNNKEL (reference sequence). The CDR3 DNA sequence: TGTGCCAGCAGCCAGCCATTGACAGGGGGCCAAGGCACTGAAGCTTTCTTT. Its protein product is CASSQPLTGGQGTEAFF.

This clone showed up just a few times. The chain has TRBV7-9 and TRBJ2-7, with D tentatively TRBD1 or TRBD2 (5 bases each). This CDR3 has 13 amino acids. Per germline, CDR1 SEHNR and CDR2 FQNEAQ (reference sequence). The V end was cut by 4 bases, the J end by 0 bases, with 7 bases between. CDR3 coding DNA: TGTGCCAGCAGCTCTGGGGGCTCCTACGAGCAGTACTTC. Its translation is CASSSGGSYEQYF.

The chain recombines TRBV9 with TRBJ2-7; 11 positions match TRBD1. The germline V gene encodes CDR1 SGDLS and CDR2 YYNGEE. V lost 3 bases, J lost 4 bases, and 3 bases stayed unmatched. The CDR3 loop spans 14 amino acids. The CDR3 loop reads CASSAGQGGYEQYF. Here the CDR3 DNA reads TGTGCCAGCAGCGCGGGACAGGGGGGTTACGAGCAGTACTTC.

The CDR3 DNA reads TGTGCCAGCTCACCTTTGGACGGCCTCTACGAGCAGTACTTC. Protein sequence: CASSPLDGLYEQYF. The V call is TRBV18, the J call TRBJ2-7; D not certain. V lost 3 bases and J lost 3, with 12 bases in between. Germline CDR1 is KGHSH and CDR2 is LQKENI. The CDR3 consists of 14 residues.